This T cell receptor (beta chain) emerged from a study of shared clonotypes between healthy human individuals. The method was immunoSEQ multiplex PCR; TCRdb's version includes in-frame clones alone and lacks a portion of them. The sample includes roughly 2 million clones, about 95% of them seen just once. CD8 cells classed as naive were CD45RO-negative and positively selected for CCR7, excluding terminally differentiated effector memory CD45RA+ cells. The CDR3 totals 15 residues. CDR1 is PRHDT, CDR2 FYEKMQ, per germline (reference sequence). V gave up 2 bases and J gave up 3 bases, with 14 bases separating them.

Input material: naive CD8+ T cells sorted from blood. This clonotype was sampled from a man aged 18-30 years in good health. The chain uses TRBV13 and TRBJ2-7, with a tentative D call TRBD2 (6 bases). CDR3 residues: CASSLSGGAFYEQYF. CDR3 bases: TGTGCCAGCAGCTTATCTGGCGGGGCCTTCTACGAGCAGTACTTC. The full variable domain, its missing parts supplied by reference TRBV13 and TRBJ2-7, is AAGVIQSPRHLIKEKRETATLKCYPIPRHDTVYWYQQGPGQDPQFLISFYEKMQSDKGSIPDRFSAQQFSDYHSELNMSSLELGDSALYFCASSLSGGAFYEQYFGPGTRLTVT.